These 5 T cell receptor beta chains originate from one sample sequenced in a study of T cell responses to AZD1222 COVID-19 vaccine. Measured with immunoSEQ multiplex PCR; TCRdb has only the in-frame clones, and not every one. The table lists roughly 100,000 clones, roughly nine tenths of them singletons. Sequencing was performed on peripheral blood, taken on day 0 of AZD1222 vaccination. The receptors stem from an adult in good health.

The chain has TRBV19 and TRBJ1-5; D is perhaps TRBD1 (5 bases). The V and J ends lost 2 bases and 3 bases respectively, with 11 bases between them. Germline CDR1 and CDR2: LNHDA and SQIVND (reference sequence). CDR3 length: 15 amino acids. The CDR3 DNA sequence: TGTGCCAGTAGTATATATGCAGGGCCCAATCAGCCCCAGCATTTT. Translating gives CASSIYAGPNQPQHF.

The genes are TRBV27 and TRBJ1-2, with D perhaps TRBD1 (6 bases). The CDR3 covers 13 residues. CDR1 MNHEY and CDR2 SMNVEV come from the germline V gene (reference sequence). V lost 4 bases, J lost 7 bases, and 13 bases lay in between. The CDR3 coding sequence is TGTGCCAGCAGTTCACAGGGTTTCTCTGGCTACACCTTC. As protein: CASSSQGFSGYTF.

This clone was counted once. This chain joins TRBV7-9 and TRBJ1-2, with D possibly matching TRBD1 (6 bases). Per germline, CDR1 SEHNR and CDR2 FQNEAQ (reference sequence). There are 16 residues in the CDR3. V gave up 2 bases and J gave up 8 bases, with 21 bases separating them. CDR3 sequence (DNA): TGTGCCAGCAGCTTACATTCGACAGGTAGCCGGAGGGGCTACACCTTC. Translated, it gives CASSLHSTGSRRGYTF.

The chain combines TRBV7-8 with TRBJ1-4, with 8 bases fitting TRBD1. The CDR3 consists of 13 residues. CDR1 SGHVS and CDR2 FQNEAQ come from the germline V gene. V gave up 9 bases and J gave up 7 bases; unmatched junction bases: 7. CDR3 loop: CASTRGRSEKLFF. The DNA for the CDR3 is TGTGCCAGTACCAGGGGGCGGAGTGAAAAACTGTTTTTT.

The V and J genes are TRBV5-4 and TRBJ2-7; 9 bases fit TRBD2. Losses at the gene ends were 2 bases for V and 3 bases for J; bases not matched to a gene: 3. This CDR3 has 14 amino acids. The germline V gene encodes CDR1 SGHNT and CDR2 YYREEE (reference sequence). DNA for the CDR3: TGTGCCAGCAGCTTACTAGCGGGTGACTACGAGCAGTACTTC. It is translated as CASSLLAGDYEQYF.